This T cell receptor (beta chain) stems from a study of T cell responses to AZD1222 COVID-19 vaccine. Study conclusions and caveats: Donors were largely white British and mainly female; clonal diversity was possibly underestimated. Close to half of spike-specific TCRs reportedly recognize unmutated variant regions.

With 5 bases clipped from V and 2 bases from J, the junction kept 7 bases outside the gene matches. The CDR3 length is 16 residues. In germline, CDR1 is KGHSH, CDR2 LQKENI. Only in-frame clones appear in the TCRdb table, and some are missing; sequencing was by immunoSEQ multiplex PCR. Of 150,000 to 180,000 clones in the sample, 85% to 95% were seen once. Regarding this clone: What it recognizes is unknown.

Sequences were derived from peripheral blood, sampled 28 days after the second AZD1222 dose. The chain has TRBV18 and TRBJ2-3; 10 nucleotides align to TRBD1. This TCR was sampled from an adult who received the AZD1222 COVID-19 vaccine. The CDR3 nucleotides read TGTGCCAGCTCATCCCTGGGACAGGGGAACACAGATACGCAGTATTTT. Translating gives CASSSLGQGNTDTQYF.